The rows below give T cell receptor beta chains drawn from one sample of a study of CD8 T cells in ankylosing spondylitis. MiXCR, run by TCRdb on the 5' RACE reads, gives a single entry per CDR3 protein. Of about 96,000 distinct CDR3 sequences listed, just under 9% were seen once; the top ten hold roughly 5.6%. The sample comprised blood, either unsorted or a sorted T cell fraction (not recorded which). These receptors were collected from a male donor with ankylosing spondylitis or in good health (not recorded which). The CDR3 runs from the conserved cysteine through the conserved F or W. A D gene is named only where the DNA matches it firmly. The size of a clone is reported for some rows only, either as once, few or many, or as a class for expanded clones.

abundance: many; d_gene: -; v_gene: TRBV6-6; j_gene: TRBJ1-2; CDR3nt: TGTGCCAGCAGTACGGATCCTAACTATGGCTACACCTTC; CDR3aa: CASSTDPNYGYTF
abundance: few; d_gene: -; v_gene: TRBV3-1; j_gene: TRBJ1-2; CDR3nt: TGTGCCAGCAGCCTCGGGACGCGAGGGAGTGGCTACACCTTC; CDR3aa: CASSLGTRGSGYTF
abundance: few; d_gene: -; v_gene: TRBV5-1; j_gene: TRBJ1-2; CDR3nt: TGCGCCAGCAGCTTGGCCCCGGGCGGCTACACCTTC; CDR3aa: CASSLAPGGYTF
abundance: many; d_gene: TRBD2; v_gene: TRBV5-1; j_gene: TRBJ2-1; CDR3nt: TGCGCCAGCAGCCCCGGGGGGACTAGGAGCTACAATGAGCAGTTCTTC; CDR3aa: CASSPGGTRSYNEQFF
abundance: many; d_gene: -; v_gene: TRBV12-3/TRBV12-4; j_gene: TRBJ2-6; CDR3nt: TGTGCCAGCTACTACGGTACAGGGGCCAACGTCCTGACTTTC; CDR3aa: CASYYGTGANVLTF
abundance: many; d_gene: -; v_gene: TRBV20-1; j_gene: TRBJ2-3; CDR3nt: TGCAGTGCTAGGGCCGGAGCGGGTATTCCAGATACGCAGTATTTT; CDR3aa: CSARAGAGIPDTQYF
abundance: many; d_gene: -; v_gene: TRBV5-1; j_gene: TRBJ2-2; CDR3nt: TGCGCCAGCAGCTTGACAGCGTCCGGGGAGCTGTTTTTT; CDR3aa: CASSLTASGELFF
abundance: many; d_gene: TRBD1; v_gene: TRBV6-1; j_gene: TRBJ2-4; CDR3nt: TGTGCCAGCAACCCGACAGGGACGAAAAACATTCAGTACTTC; CDR3aa: CASNPTGTKNIQYF
abundance: many; d_gene: TRBD2; v_gene: TRBV28; j_gene: TRBJ2-7; CDR3nt: TGTGCCAGCAGTTCAGGACTAGCGGTGGTCGAGCAGTACTTC; CDR3aa: CASSSGLAVVEQYF
abundance: many; d_gene: -; v_gene: TRBV7-8; j_gene: TRBJ2-1; CDR3nt: TGTGCCAGCAGCCCAGGTGGGTCAGCGTGGCAGTTCTTC; CDR3aa: CASSPGGSAWQFF
abundance: -; d_gene: TRBD2; v_gene: TRBV11-2; j_gene: TRBJ2-1; CDR3nt: TGTGCCAGCAGCGATGGGGCGGGGGGGTACTACAATGAGCAGTTCTTC; CDR3aa: CASSDGAGGYYNEQFF
abundance: many; d_gene: -; v_gene: TRBV12-3/TRBV12-4; j_gene: TRBJ2-5; CDR3nt: TGTGCCAGCAGTTACCGGCCGCAAGAGACCCAGTACTTC; CDR3aa: CASSYRPQETQYF
abundance: many; d_gene: -; v_gene: TRBV18; j_gene: TRBJ2-5; CDR3nt: TGTGCCAGCTCACCAAACCTTGAGACCCAGTACTTC; CDR3aa: CASSPNLETQYF
abundance: many; d_gene: -; v_gene: TRBV24-1; j_gene: TRBJ2-2; CDR3nt: TGTGCCACCGAGGGGGGGAACACCGGGGAGCTGTTTTTT; CDR3aa: CATEGGNTGELFF
abundance: many; d_gene: TRBD1; v_gene: TRBV5-1; j_gene: TRBJ1-1; CDR3nt: TGCGCCAGCAGCTCGGGGACAGGGGAGGGCACTGAAGCTTTCTTT; CDR3aa: CASSSGTGEGTEAFF
abundance: many; d_gene: TRBD1; v_gene: TRBV5-1; j_gene: TRBJ2-7; CDR3nt: TGCGCCAGCAGCTTGGGTGGGGGACAGGGGGATTCCTACGAGCAGTACTTC; CDR3aa: CASSLGGGQGDSYEQYF
abundance: many; d_gene: -; v_gene: TRBV4-2; j_gene: TRBJ2-3; CDR3nt: TGTGCCAGCAGTAGAAACTATGATACGCAGTATTTT; CDR3aa: CASSRNYDTQYF
abundance: many; d_gene: -; v_gene: TRBV7-3; j_gene: TRBJ2-7; CDR3nt: TGTGCCAGCAGCTTAACGGGGGGATCGACCTACGAGCAGTACTTC; CDR3aa: CASSLTGGSTYEQYF
abundance: many; d_gene: -; v_gene: TRBV9; j_gene: TRBJ1-2; CDR3nt: TGTGCCAGCAGCGAGGGAACCGGGACCTCCTCCCCTGGCTATGGCTACACCTTC; CDR3aa: CASSEGTGTSSPGYGYTF
abundance: few; d_gene: -; v_gene: TRBV5-1; j_gene: TRBJ1-1; CDR3nt: TGCGCCAGCAGCTCCCAGGGCTTAGGGGACACTGAAGCTTTCTTT; CDR3aa: CASSSQGLGDTEAFF
abundance: many; d_gene: TRBD2; v_gene: TRBV7-3; j_gene: TRBJ2-7; CDR3nt: TGTGCCAGCAGCTCTAGCGGGGGTGGTTACGAGCAGTACTTC; CDR3aa: CASSSSGGGYEQYF
abundance: -; d_gene: TRBD1; v_gene: TRBV5-1; j_gene: TRBJ2-5; CDR3nt: TGCGCCAGCAGCTCCCCCGGGACAGGGCTAGAGACCCAGTACTTC; CDR3aa: CASSSPGTGLETQYF
abundance: many; d_gene: -; v_gene: TRBV4-1; j_gene: TRBJ2-7; CDR3nt: TGCGCCAGCAGCCAAGCCGGGAAGTTTCACGAGCAGTACTTC; CDR3aa: CASSQAGKFHEQYF
abundance: many; d_gene: -; v_gene: TRBV5-1; j_gene: TRBJ2-5; CDR3nt: TGCGCCAGCAGTATGTCACAGGGTGGCTTGACCCAGTACTTC; CDR3aa: CASSMSQGGLTQYF
abundance: many; d_gene: TRBD2; v_gene: TRBV28; j_gene: TRBJ2-5; CDR3nt: TGTGCCAGCAGTTATCTAGCGGGGGGGCAACAAGAGACCCAGTACTTC; CDR3aa: CASSYLAGGQQETQYF
abundance: many; d_gene: -; v_gene: TRBV28; j_gene: TRBJ2-7; CDR3nt: TGTGCCAGCAGCCTCGGCCCGATCTACGAGCAGTACTTC; CDR3aa: CASSLGPIYEQYF
abundance: -; d_gene: -; v_gene: TRBV4-1; j_gene: TRBJ2-7; CDR3nt: TGCGCCAGCAGCCAAGAGACGGGGAGCTCCTACGAGCAGTACTTC; CDR3aa: CASSQETGSSYEQYF
abundance: -; d_gene: -; v_gene: TRBV5-1; j_gene: TRBJ2-2; CDR3nt: TGCGCCAGCAGCTCCTCGGTTCGCCTAAACACCGGGGAGCTGTTTTTT; CDR3aa: CASSSSVRLNTGELFF
abundance: many; d_gene: -; v_gene: TRBV7-6; j_gene: TRBJ2-1; CDR3nt: TGTGCCAGCAGCTTAGCGAGCAAAGTCAAACAGAAAGCAAACAATGAGCAGTTCTTC; CDR3aa: CASSLASKVKQKANNEQFF
abundance: many; d_gene: -; v_gene: TRBV18; j_gene: TRBJ1-1; CDR3nt: TGTGCCAGCTCACCGGTAATGAACACTGAAGCTTTCTTT; CDR3aa: CASSPVMNTEAFF
abundance: -; d_gene: -; v_gene: TRBV20-1; j_gene: TRBJ2-3; CDR3nt: TGCAGTGCTAGAGGCCCTATCAGCACAGATACGCAGTATTTT; CDR3aa: CSARGPISTDTQYF
abundance: many; d_gene: TRBD1; v_gene: TRBV10-3; j_gene: TRBJ2-5; CDR3nt: TGTGCCATCAGCCGGGACAGGGAGCAAGAGACCCAGTACTTC; CDR3aa: CAISRDREQETQYF
abundance: few; d_gene: TRBD1; v_gene: TRBV2; j_gene: TRBJ2-3; CDR3nt: TGTGCCAGCAGTGATGGACAGGGCAACGGGAACACAGATACGCAGTATTTT; CDR3aa: CASSDGQGNGNTDTQYF
abundance: -; d_gene: TRBD1; v_gene: TRBV28; j_gene: TRBJ1-1; CDR3nt: TGTGCCAGCAGCTACAATCAGGGGGGATGGTCTATGAACACTGAAGCTTTCTTT; CDR3aa: CASSYNQGGWSMNTEAFF
abundance: many; d_gene: -; v_gene: TRBV28; j_gene: TRBJ2-7; CDR3nt: TGTGCCAGCAGTAGGGGCCCCACCTACGAGCAGTACTTC; CDR3aa: CASSRGPTYEQYF
abundance: many; d_gene: -; v_gene: TRBV18; j_gene: TRBJ2-1; CDR3nt: TGTGCCAGCTCACCGCCACGTCGGGGGGCCGTCCCCCCGGAGCAGTTCTTC; CDR3aa: CASSPPRRGAVPPEQFF
abundance: many; d_gene: -; v_gene: TRBV12-3/TRBV12-4; j_gene: TRBJ1-1; CDR3nt: TGTGCCAGCAGTTCCTACAGGGACACTGAAGCTTTCTTT; CDR3aa: CASSSYRDTEAFF
abundance: many; d_gene: -; v_gene: TRBV5-1; j_gene: TRBJ1-1; CDR3nt: TGCGCCAGCAGATTTGGGGCAGGGGCAGAAATGAACACTGAAGCTTTCTTT; CDR3aa: CASRFGAGAEMNTEAFF
abundance: -; d_gene: TRBD1; v_gene: TRBV27; j_gene: TRBJ1-5; CDR3nt: TGTGCCAGCAGTCCAGCCAGGGGGGGTTATCAGCCCCAGCATTTT; CDR3aa: CASSPARGGYQPQHF
abundance: many; d_gene: -; v_gene: TRBV28; j_gene: TRBJ2-3; CDR3nt: TGTGCCAGCAGTTTCGCGAGACTAGCAGATACGCAGTATTTT; CDR3aa: CASSFARLADTQYF
abundance: many; d_gene: TRBD2; v_gene: TRBV12-3/TRBV12-4; j_gene: TRBJ2-3; CDR3nt: TGTGCCAGCAGTTGGATAGCGGGGGGATACACAGATACGCAGTATTTT; CDR3aa: CASSWIAGGYTDTQYF
abundance: many; d_gene: -; v_gene: TRBV5-6; j_gene: TRBJ2-2; CDR3nt: TGTGCCAGCAGCAGAGGACGGAACACCGGGGAGCTGTTTTTT; CDR3aa: CASSRGRNTGELFF
abundance: many; d_gene: -; v_gene: TRBV24-1; j_gene: TRBJ2-2; CDR3nt: TGTGCCACCAGTGAGCCCAGACAGGCATCGAGCACCGGGGAGCTGTTTTTT; CDR3aa: CATSEPRQASSTGELFF
abundance: many; d_gene: TRBD2; v_gene: TRBV6-2/TRBV6-3; j_gene: TRBJ2-3; CDR3nt: TGTGCCAGCAGTACCACTAGCGGATGGGCCGATACGCAGTATTTT; CDR3aa: CASSTTSGWADTQYF
abundance: many; d_gene: TRBD1; v_gene: TRBV6-4; j_gene: TRBJ2-1; CDR3nt: TGTGCCAGCAGTAAGACAGGGGCTTACAATGAGCAGTTCTTC; CDR3aa: CASSKTGAYNEQFF
abundance: few; d_gene: -; v_gene: TRBV7-9; j_gene: TRBJ2-3; CDR3nt: TGTGCCAGCGGAGTAGCTTTAGCAGATACGCAGTATTTT; CDR3aa: CASGVALADTQYF
abundance: many; d_gene: -; v_gene: TRBV15; j_gene: TRBJ2-1; CDR3nt: TGTGCCACCAGCAGAGCAGTGTTGGACAGCTACAATGAGCAGTTCTTC; CDR3aa: CATSRAVLDSYNEQFF
abundance: many; d_gene: -; v_gene: TRBV2; j_gene: TRBJ1-1; CDR3nt: TGTGCCAGCAGTGACCCCTCCGGCACTGAAGCTTTCTTT; CDR3aa: CASSDPSGTEAFF
abundance: many; d_gene: TRBD2; v_gene: TRBV18; j_gene: TRBJ2-1; CDR3nt: TGTGCCAGCTCACCGACCCTGAGCGGGGATGAGCAGTTCTTC; CDR3aa: CASSPTLSGDEQFF
abundance: -; d_gene: -; v_gene: TRBV18; j_gene: TRBJ2-2; CDR3nt: TGTGCCAGCTCACCCCCCGGCACCGGGGAGCTGTTTTTT; CDR3aa: CASSPPGTGELFF
abundance: many; d_gene: -; v_gene: TRBV10-3; j_gene: TRBJ2-1; CDR3nt: TGTGCCATCAGGAGGGCAGGGAACAATGAGCAGTTCTTC; CDR3aa: CAIRRAGNNEQFF